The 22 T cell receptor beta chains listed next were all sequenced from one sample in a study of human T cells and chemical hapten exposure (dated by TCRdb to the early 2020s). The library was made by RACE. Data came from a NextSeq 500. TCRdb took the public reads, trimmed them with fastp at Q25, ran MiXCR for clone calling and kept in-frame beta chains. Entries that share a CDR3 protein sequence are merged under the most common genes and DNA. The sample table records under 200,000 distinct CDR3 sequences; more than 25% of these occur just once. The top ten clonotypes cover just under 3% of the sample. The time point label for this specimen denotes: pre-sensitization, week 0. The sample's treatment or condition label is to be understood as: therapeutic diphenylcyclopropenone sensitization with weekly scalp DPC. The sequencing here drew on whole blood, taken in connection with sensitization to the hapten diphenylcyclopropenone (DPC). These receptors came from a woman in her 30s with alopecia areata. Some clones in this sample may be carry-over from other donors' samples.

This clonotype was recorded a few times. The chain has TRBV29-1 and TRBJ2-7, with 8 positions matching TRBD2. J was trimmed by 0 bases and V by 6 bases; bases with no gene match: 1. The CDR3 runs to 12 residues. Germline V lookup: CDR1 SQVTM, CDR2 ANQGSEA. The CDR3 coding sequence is TGCAGCGTCGGGACTAGCTCCTACGAGCAGTACTTC. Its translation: CSVGTSSYEQYF.

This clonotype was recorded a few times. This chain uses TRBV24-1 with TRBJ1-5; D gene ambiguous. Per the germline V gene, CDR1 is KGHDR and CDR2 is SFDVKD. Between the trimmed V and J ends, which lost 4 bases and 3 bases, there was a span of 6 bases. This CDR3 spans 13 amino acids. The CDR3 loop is CATSERYNQPQHF. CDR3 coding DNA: TGTGCCACCAGTGAACGTTACAATCAGCCCCAGCATTTT.

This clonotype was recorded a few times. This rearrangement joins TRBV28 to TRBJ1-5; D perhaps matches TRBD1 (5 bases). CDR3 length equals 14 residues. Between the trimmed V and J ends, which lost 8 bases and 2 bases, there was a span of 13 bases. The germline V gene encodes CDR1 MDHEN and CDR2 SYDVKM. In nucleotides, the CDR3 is TGTGCCAGCTTGGGGGGGTTGGGCAATCAGCCCCAGCATTTT. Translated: CASLGGLGNQPQHF.

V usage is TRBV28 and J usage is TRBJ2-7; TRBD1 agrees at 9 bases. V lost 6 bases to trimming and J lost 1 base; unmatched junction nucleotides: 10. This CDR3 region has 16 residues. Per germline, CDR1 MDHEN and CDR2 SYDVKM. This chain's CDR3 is CASSLNRDRVSYEQYF. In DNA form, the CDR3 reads TGTGCCAGCAGCTTGAACCGGGACAGGGTTTCCTACGAGCAGTACTTC.

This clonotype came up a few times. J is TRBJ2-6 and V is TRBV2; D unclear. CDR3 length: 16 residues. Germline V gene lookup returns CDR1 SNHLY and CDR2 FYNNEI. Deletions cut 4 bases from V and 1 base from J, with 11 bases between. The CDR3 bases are TGTGCCAGCAGTGGCCCCTTCAGATCTGGGGCCAACGTCCTGACTTTC. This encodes CASSGPFRSGANVLTF.

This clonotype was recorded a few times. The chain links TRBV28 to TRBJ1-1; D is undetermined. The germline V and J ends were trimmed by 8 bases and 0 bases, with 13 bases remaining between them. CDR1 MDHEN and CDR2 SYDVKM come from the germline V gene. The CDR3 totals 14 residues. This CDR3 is CASSVAVLNTEAFF. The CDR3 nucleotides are TGTGCCAGCTCTGTTGCCGTTTTGAACACTGAAGCTTTCTTT.

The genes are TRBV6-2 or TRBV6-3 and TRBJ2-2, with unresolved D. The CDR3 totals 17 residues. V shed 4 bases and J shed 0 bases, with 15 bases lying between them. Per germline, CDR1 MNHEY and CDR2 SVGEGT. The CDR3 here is CASSLTFTFSNTGELFF. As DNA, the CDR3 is TGTGCCAGCAGTTTGACTTTCACATTTTCGAACACCGGGGAGCTGTTTTTT.

DNA for the CDR3: TGTGCCAGTAGTATAGTAGGGTTCGGGGCGGGAGGTTGGAATGAGCAGTTCTTC. Protein product: CASSIVGFGAGGWNEQFF. The chain couples TRBV19 to TRBJ2-1; 8 bases fit TRBD2. The CDR3 is 18 amino acids. V trimming: 1 base; J trimming: 7 bases; junction bases outside the gene matches: 15. From germline, CDR1 is LNHDA and CDR2 SQIVND (reference sequence).

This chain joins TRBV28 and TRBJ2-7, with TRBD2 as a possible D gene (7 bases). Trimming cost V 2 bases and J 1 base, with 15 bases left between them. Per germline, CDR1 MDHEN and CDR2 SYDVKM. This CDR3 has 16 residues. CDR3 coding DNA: TGTGCCAGCAGTTTAGGCGGGGGCAGTGCATCCTACGAGCAGTACTTC. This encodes CASSLGGGSASYEQYF.

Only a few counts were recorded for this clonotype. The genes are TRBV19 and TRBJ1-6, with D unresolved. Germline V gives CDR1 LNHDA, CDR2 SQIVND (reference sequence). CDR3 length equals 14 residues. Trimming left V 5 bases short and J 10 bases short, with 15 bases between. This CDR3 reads CASSDRQAGSPLHF. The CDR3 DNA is TGTGCCAGTAGTGACCGGCAAGCGGGGTCACCCCTCCACTTT.

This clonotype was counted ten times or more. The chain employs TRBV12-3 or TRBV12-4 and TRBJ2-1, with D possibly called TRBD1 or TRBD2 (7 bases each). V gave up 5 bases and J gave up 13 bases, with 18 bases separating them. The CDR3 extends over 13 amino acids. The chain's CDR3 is CASSPGPGGGQFF. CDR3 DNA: TGTGCCAGCAGTCCCGGCCCAGGGGGGGGTCAGTTCTTC.

CDR3 DNA: TGTGCCAGCAGGGGAGAAGGGTCCGAGCAGTACTTC. Translating gives CASRGEGSEQYF. The chain uses TRBV2 and TRBJ2-7; D is perhaps TRBD2 (5 bases). V dropped 6 bases and J dropped 6 bases, with 12 bases sitting between them. The CDR3 sequence is 12 residues long. Looked up from germline, CDR1 is SNHLY and CDR2 is FYNNEI. The entire variable domain, with the rest obtained from reference TRBV2 and TRBJ2-7, is as follows: EPEVTQTPSHQVTQMGQEVILRCVPISNHLYFYWYRQILGQKVEFLVSFYNNEISEKSEIFDDQFSVERPDGSNFTLKIRSTKLEDSAMYFCASRGEGSEQYFGPGTRLTVT.

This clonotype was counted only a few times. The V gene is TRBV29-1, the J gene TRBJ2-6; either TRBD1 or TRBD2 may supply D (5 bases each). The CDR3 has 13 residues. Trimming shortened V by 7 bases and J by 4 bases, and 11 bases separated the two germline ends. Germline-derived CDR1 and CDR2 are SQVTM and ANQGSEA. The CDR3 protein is CSAGTSGANVLTF. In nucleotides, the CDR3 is TGCAGCGCCGGGACGTCGGGGGCCAACGTCCTGACTTTC.

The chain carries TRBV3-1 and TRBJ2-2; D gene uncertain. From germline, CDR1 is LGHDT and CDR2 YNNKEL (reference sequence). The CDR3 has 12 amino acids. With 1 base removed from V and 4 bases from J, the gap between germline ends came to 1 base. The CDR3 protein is CASSQVTGELFF. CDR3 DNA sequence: TGTGCCAGCAGCCAAGTCACCGGGGAGCTGTTTTTT. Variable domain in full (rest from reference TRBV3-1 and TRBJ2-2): DTAVSQTPKYLVTQMGNDKSIKCEQNLGHDTMYWYKQDSKKFLKIMFSYNNKELIINETVPNRFSPKSPDKAHLNLHINSLELGDSAVYFCASSQVTGELFFGEGSRLTVL.

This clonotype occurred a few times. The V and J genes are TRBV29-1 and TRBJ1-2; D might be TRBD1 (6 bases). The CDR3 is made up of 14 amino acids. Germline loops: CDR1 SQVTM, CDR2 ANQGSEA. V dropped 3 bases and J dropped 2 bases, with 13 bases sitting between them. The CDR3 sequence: CSVDPQGGNYGYTF. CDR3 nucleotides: TGCAGCGTTGATCCACAGGGTGGAAACTATGGCTACACCTTC.

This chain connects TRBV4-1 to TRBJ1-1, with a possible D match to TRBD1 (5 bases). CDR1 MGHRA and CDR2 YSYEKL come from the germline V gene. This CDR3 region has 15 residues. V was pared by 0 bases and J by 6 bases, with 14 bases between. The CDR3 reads CASSQDPGRLSEAFF. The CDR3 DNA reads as TGCGCCAGCAGCCAAGATCCGGGACGGCTATCTGAAGCTTTCTTT.

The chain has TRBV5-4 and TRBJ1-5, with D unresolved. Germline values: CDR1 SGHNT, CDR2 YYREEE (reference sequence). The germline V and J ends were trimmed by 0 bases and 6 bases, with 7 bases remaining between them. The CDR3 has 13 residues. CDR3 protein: CASSLDPIQPQHF. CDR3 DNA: TGTGCCAGCAGCTTGGACCCCATTCAGCCCCAGCATTTT.

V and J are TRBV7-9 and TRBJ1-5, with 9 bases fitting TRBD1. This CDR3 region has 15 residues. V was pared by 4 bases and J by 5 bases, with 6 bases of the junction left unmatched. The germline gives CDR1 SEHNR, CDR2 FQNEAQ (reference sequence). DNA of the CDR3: TGTGCCAGCAGCTCACAGGGGGCCGGGGATCAGCCCCAGCATTTT. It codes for CASSSQGAGDQPQHF.

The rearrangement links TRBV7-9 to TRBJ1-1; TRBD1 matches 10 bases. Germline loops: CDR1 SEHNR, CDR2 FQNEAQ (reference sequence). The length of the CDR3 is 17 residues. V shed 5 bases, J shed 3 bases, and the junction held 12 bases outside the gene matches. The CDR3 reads CASSPVPGQGSHTEAFF. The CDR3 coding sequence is TGTGCCAGCAGCCCAGTACCGGGACAGGGGTCCCACACTGAAGCTTTCTTT.

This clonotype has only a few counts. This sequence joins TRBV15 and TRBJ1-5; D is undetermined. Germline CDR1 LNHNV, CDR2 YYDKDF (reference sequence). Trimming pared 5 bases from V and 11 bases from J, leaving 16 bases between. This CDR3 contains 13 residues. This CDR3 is CATSVRLFKAQHF. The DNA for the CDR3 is TGTGCCACCAGCGTTCGACTCTTCAAGGCCCAGCATTTT.

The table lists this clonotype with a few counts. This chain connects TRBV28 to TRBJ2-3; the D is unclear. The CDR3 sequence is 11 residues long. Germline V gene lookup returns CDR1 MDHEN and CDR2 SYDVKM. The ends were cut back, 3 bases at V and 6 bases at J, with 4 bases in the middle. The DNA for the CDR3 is TGTGCCAGCAGTTTTGAGGATACGCAGTATTTT. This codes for CASSFEDTQYF.

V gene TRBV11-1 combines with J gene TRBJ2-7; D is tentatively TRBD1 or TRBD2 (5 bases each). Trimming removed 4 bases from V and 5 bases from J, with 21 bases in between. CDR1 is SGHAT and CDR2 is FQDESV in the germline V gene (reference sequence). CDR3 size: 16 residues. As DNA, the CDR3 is TGTGCCAGCAGCTCCGGGGCATGGGCGGTCCTAAACGAGCAGTACTTC. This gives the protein CASSSGAWAVLNEQYF.